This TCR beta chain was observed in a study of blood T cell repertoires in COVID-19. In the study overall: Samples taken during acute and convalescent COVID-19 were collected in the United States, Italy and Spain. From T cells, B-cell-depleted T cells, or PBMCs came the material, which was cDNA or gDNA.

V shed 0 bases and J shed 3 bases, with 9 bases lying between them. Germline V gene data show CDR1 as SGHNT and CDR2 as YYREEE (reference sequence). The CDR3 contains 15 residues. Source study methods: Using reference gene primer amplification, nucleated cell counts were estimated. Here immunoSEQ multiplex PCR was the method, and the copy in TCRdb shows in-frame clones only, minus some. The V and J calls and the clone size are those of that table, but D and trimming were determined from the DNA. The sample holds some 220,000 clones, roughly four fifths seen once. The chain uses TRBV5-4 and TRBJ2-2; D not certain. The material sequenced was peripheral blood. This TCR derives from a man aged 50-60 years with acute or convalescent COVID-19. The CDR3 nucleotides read TGTGCCAGCAGCTTGGACCTATCCCACACCGGGGAGCTGTTTTTT. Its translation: CASSLDLSHTGELFF.